The 16 T cell receptor beta chains below were found in one sample sequenced in a study of blood T cell repertoires in COVID-19 (dated by TCRdb to 2020 to 2021). The library relied on the immunoSEQ multiplex PCR assay. TCRdb holds this immuneACCESS table with in-frame rearrangements only. Some clones are missing; in checked studies, unresolved V genes explain under half, and the rest has no known cause. The sample table shows around 23,000 clones, and around 72% are seen once. The ten largest clones represent 40% to 55% of the sample. The sample taken for sequencing was peripheral blood. The receptors here all came from a woman at least 80 years old with acute or convalescent COVID-19.

The chain employs TRBV5-1 and TRBJ1-2; D unresolved. Germline values: CDR1 SGHRS, CDR2 YFSETQ. V gave up 0 bases and J gave up 13 bases, with 13 bases separating them. The CDR3 totals 12 residues. In nucleotides, the CDR3 is TGCGCCAGCAGCTTGGCCCGGGGTACGAGCACCTTC. Translation: CASSLARGTSTF.

The chain has TRBV6-5 and TRBJ2-7, with 10 bases lining up with TRBD2. In germline, CDR1 is MNHEY, CDR2 SVGAGI. The V segment lost 8 bases and the J segment 0 bases; nucleotides outside the gene matches: 4. The CDR3 is 14 amino acids. CDR3 sequence reads: CASASSGSSYEQYF. CDR3 DNA: TGTGCCAGCGCTTCTAGCGGGAGCTCCTACGAGCAGTACTTC.

The genes are TRBV6-5 and TRBJ2-7; 10 nucleotides match TRBD2. J lost 5 bases, V lost 8 bases, and 6 bases had no gene match. CDR3 length: 13 amino acids. The germline V gene encodes CDR1 MNHEY and CDR2 SVGAGI. CDR3 in DNA: TGTGCCAGCCGGCTAGCGGGAGTGCACGAGCAGTACTTC. Its protein product is CASRLAGVHEQYF.

This chain links TRBV10-2 with TRBJ2-1; no definite D call. CDR3 length equals 16 residues. Germline V gene lookup returns CDR1 WSHSY and CDR2 SAAADI. V gave up 10 bases and J gave up 0 bases, with 19 bases separating them. The CDR3 is CATSRSLLGSYNEQFF. The CDR3 nucleotides are TGCGCCACCTCACGAAGCCTCCTCGGCTCCTACAATGAGCAGTTCTTC.

The CDR3 reads CASSRGYEQYF. In DNA, the CDR3 is TGTGCCAGCAGCCGGGGTTACGAGCAGTACTTC. The chain employs TRBV28 and TRBJ2-7, with D perhaps matching TRBD2 (5 bases). Germline V lookup: CDR1 MDHEN, CDR2 SYDVKM. This CDR3 has 11 amino acids. Trimming took off 6 bases at V and 4 bases at J, with 7 bases between the two ends.

The chain has TRBV2 and TRBJ1-3; TRBD1 matches at 9 bases. Trimming removed 7 bases from V and 10 bases from J; junction bases left unmatched: 14. In germline, CDR1 is SNHLY, CDR2 FYNNEI. This CDR3 is built from 15 residues. The CDR3 region is CASTGRGQGTNTIYF. In DNA, the CDR3 is TGTGCCAGCACTGGGCGAGGACAGGGGACGAATACCATATATTTT. Based on the CDR3 plus reference TRBV2 and TRBJ1-3, the full variable domain is EPEVTQTPSHQVTQMGQEVILRCVPISNHLYFYWYRQILGQKVEFLVSFYNNEISEKSEIFDDQFSVERPDGSNFTLKIRSTKLEDSAMYFCASTGRGQGTNTIYFGEGSWLTVV.

The chain has TRBV18 and TRBJ2-1; D possibly corresponds to TRBD2 (5 bases). V dropped 2 bases and J dropped 4 bases, with 6 bases sitting between them. Germline values: CDR1 KGHSH, CDR2 LQKENI. The CDR3 length is 13 residues. The CDR3 bases are TGTGCCAGCTCACCAGAGGGTTACAATGAGCAGTTCTTC. Amino acids: CASSPEGYNEQFF.

This chain joins TRBV4-1 and TRBJ2-5, with D possibly matching TRBD2 (6 bases). CDR1 is MGHRA, CDR2 YSYEKL, per germline. The V end lost 0 bases, the J end lost 0 bases, and 11 bases lay between the germline ends. The CDR3 totals 16 residues. The CDR3 sequence is CASSQDLRTNQETQYF. The CDR3 nucleotides read TGCGCCAGCAGCCAAGATCTGCGGACTAACCAAGAGACCCAGTACTTC.

This clone was seen a handful of times. The chain employs TRBV12-5 and TRBJ2-2, with unresolved D. The CDR3 contains 14 residues. Trimming left V 4 bases short and J 2 bases short, with 8 bases between. CDR1 and CDR2 from the germline V gene are LGHNT and FRNRAP. The CDR3 bases are TGTGCTAGTGGTTCCGGAGTTAACACCGGGGAGCTGTTTTTT. Protein sequence: CASGSGVNTGELFF.

V usage is TRBV7-9 and J usage is TRBJ1-2; 9 bases are shared with TRBD1. This CDR3 region has 18 residues. The trim removed 10 bases at V and 2 bases at J, leaving 20 bases unmatched. The germline gives CDR1 SEHNR, CDR2 FQNEAQ (reference sequence). As DNA, the CDR3 is TGTGCCATCCCCTTTTGGGGACAGGGATCCCCTCAGAACTATGGCTACACCTTC. Translation gives CAIPFWGQGSPQNYGYTF. The variable domain in full, completed from reference TRBV7-9 and TRBJ1-2, reads DTGVSQNPRHKITKRGQNVTFRCDPISEHNRLYWYRQTLGQGPEFLTYFQNEAQLEKSRLLSDRFSAERPKGSFSTLEIQRTEQGDSAMYLCAIPFWGQGSPQNYGYTFGSGTRLTVV.

This chain uses TRBV11-2 with TRBJ2-1, with TRBD2 matching over 11 bases. V was clipped by 4 bases and J by 5 bases; unmatched bases: 4. The CDR3 spans 15 residues. CDR1 and CDR2 (germline): SGHAT, FQNNGV. CDR3 sequence (DNA): TGTGCCAGCAGCTCCCGACTAGCGGGACACAATGAGCAGTTCTTC. Protein: CASSSRLAGHNEQFF. Drawing the rest from reference TRBV11-2 and TRBJ2-1, the complete variable domain is EAGVAQSPRYKIIEKRQSVAFWCNPISGHATLYWYQQILGQGPKLLIQFQNNGVVDDSQLPKDRFSAERLKGVDSTLKIQPAKLEDSAVYLCASSSRLAGHNEQFFGPGTRLTVL.

This chain connects TRBV28 to TRBJ2-7, with TRBD1 as a possible D gene (6 bases). The CDR3 sequence is 14 residues long. V lost 4 bases and J 2 bases, leaving 12 bases between the germline ends. Germline CDR1 MDHEN, CDR2 SYDVKM. For the CDR3, the DNA is TGTGCCAGCAGTTCAGGGGTGGGCACCTACGAGCAGTACTTC. As protein: CASSSGVGTYEQYF.

The chain carries TRBV3-1 (or the pseudogene TRBV3-2) and TRBJ2-2; D not resolved. CDR1 LGHDT and CDR2 YNNKEL come from the germline V gene (reference sequence). CDR3 size: 11 residues. Deletions cut 1 base from V and 10 bases from J, with 4 bases between. CDR3 DNA sequence: TGTGCCAGCAGCCAAGGGGCGGAGCTGTTTTTT. Residues: CASSQGAELFF.

There are a few counts of this clone. The chain links TRBV5-4 to TRBJ2-1; D is unclear. V was trimmed by 4 bases and J by 0 bases, leaving 11 bases between them. The CDR3 has 15 amino acids. Germline-derived CDR1 and CDR2 are SGHNT and YYREEE (reference sequence). CDR3 residues: CASSPEPSSYNEQFF. CDR3 nucleotides: TGTGCCAGCAGCCCCGAACCGAGCTCCTACAATGAGCAGTTCTTC.

The V gene is TRBV6-1, the J gene TRBJ1-5; D is unresolved. The V end was cut by 2 bases, the J end by 4 bases, with 9 bases between. This CDR3 is 14 amino acids long. Germline values: CDR1 MNHNS, CDR2 SASEGT. CDR3 residues: CASSEIGANQPQHF. The CDR3 coding sequence is TGTGCCAGCAGTGAAATCGGTGCTAATCAGCCCCAGCATTTT.

This chain links TRBV30 with TRBJ2-5, with TRBD2 matching 7 bases. The CDR3 is 13 residues long. With 3 bases clipped from V and 1 base from J, the junction kept 2 bases outside the gene matches. CDR1 GTSNPN and CDR2 SVGIG come from the germline V gene (reference sequence). The CDR3 sequence is CAWRASGQETQYF. The CDR3 DNA sequence: TGTGCCTGGAGGGCTAGCGGCCAAGAGACCCAGTACTTC.